The 15 T cell receptor beta chains below were found in one sample sequenced in a study of T cells in women clearing cervical HPV infection. The table came from immunoSEQ multiplex PCR; TCRdb's copy has only in-frame clones and leaves some out. In all, the sample yields under 35,000 clones. Material: blood buffy coat. These receptors were obtained from a woman aged 18-69 years with a cervical HPV16 infection that either progressed to CIN3+ or cleared (not recorded which).

As concerns this clone: The CDR3 is cut off 3 residues early in the read; its end comes from the germline J gene. This chain connects TRBV12-3 or TRBV12-4 to TRBJ1-2; D is possibly TRBD1 (6 bases). The CDR3 extends over 10 amino acids. This CDR3 is CATERGGYTF. The CDR3 DNA, read in part, is TGTGCCACAGAAAGGGGGGGC.

For this clone: The missing CDR3 end, 3 residues past where the read stops, is filled in from the germline J gene. The chain has TRBV2 and TRBJ1-2, with 12 bases fitting TRBD1. The junction had 12 bases not matched to a gene; V was cut back by 6 bases and J by 4 bases. Germline CDR1 is SNHLY and CDR2 is FYNNEI. The CDR3 is 17 amino acids. The CDR3 DNA, read in part, is TGTGCCAGCAGGGCACCGGGACAGGGGGCGAGTGGCTATGGC. Its protein product is CASRAPGQGASGYG. The complete CDR3 sequence is CASRAPGQGASGYGYTF.

Comments on this clone: The CDR3 end is not reached by the read, which stops 3 residues before it; the germline J gene fills it in. This rearrangement joins TRBV7-9 to TRBJ2-5; D ambiguous. The CDR3 has 13 amino acids. The germline V gene encodes CDR1 SEHNR and CDR2 FQNEAQ (reference sequence). The ends were cut back, 1 base at V and 5 bases at J, with 8 bases in the middle. Here the CDR3 reads CASSLGATETQYF. CDR3 bases read: TGTGCCAGCAGCTTAGGGGCCACTGAGACC.

On this clone: The junction departs from germline at one end; a sequencing error may be responsible. Coverage ceases 3 residues before the CDR3 finishes, and the germline J gene fills in the end. This chain connects TRBV19 to TRBJ1-1; TRBD1 is a possible D gene (5 bases). The CDR3 has 14 amino acids. CDR1 LNHDA and CDR2 SQIVND come from the germline V gene (reference sequence). CDR3 DNA (partial): TGTACCAGTAGTAGGGGCTTGGGGAACACTGAA. Residues: CTSSRGLGNTE. The full CDR3 is CTSSRGLGNTEAFF.

Details on this clone: The CDR3 end falls 3 residues outside the read, so it is completed with the germline J gene. The genes are TRBV23-1 and TRBJ1-2; D gene unclear. TRBV23-1 is noted as an ORF with a role that remains uncertain. This CDR3 comprises 19 residues. Trimming took 0 bases from V and 7 from J, leaving 27 bases between them. The CDR3 DNA, read in part, is TGCGCCAGCAGTCAATCAGCGCCGGCCTACATGGTTATCCCGTCTGGC. It is translated as CASSQSAPAYMVIPSG. The complete CDR3 protein is CASSQSAPAYMVIPSGYTF.

On this clone itself: The read halts 3 residues ahead of the CDR3 end, with the missing end drawn from the germline J gene. This sequence joins TRBV6-1 and TRBJ2-7; 11 bases match TRBD1. Germline CDR1 and CDR2: MNHNS and SASEGT. The CDR3 length is 15 residues. V was pared by 3 bases and J by 4 bases, with 5 bases of the junction left unmatched. CDR3 residues: CASSEAGQGDYEQYF. Incomplete CDR3 DNA: TGTGCCAGCAGTGAGGCGGGACAGGGGGATTACGAG.

As to this clone: The read ends 3 residues early relative to the CDR3; the germline J gene fills the gap. The J gene is TRBJ1-2, the V gene TRBV4-1; 7 bases fit TRBD1. The CDR3 runs 15 residues. Germline V lookup: CDR1 MGHRA, CDR2 YSYEKL. Trimming removed 3 bases from V and 2 bases from J; junction bases left unmatched: 6. CDR3 bases read: TGCGCCAGCAGCCAGATTACGGGACAGAACTATGGC. Protein product: CASSQITGQNYG. The full CDR3 sequence reads CASSQITGQNYGYTF.

Concerning this clone itself: The read comes to an end 3 residues before the CDR3 does, leaving the germline J gene to fill in the end. The chain carries TRBV10-2 and TRBJ1-2, with 7 bases fitting TRBD1. V trimming: 10 bases; J trimming: 6 bases; junction bases outside the gene matches: 5. The CDR3 is 11 residues long. Looked up from germline, CDR1 is WSHSY and CDR2 is SAAADI. Partial CDR3 DNA: TGCGCCATCTGGACAGGCGATGGC. As protein: CAIWTGDG. The full CDR3 reads CAIWTGDGYTF.

As for this clone: The read ends 3 residues before the CDR3 terminus; that terminus is restored from the germline J gene. The chain has TRBV30 and TRBJ2-5; the match to TRBD1 covers 11 bases. V shed 3 bases and J 5 bases; nucleotides not matched to a gene: 8. CDR1 and CDR2 from the germline V gene are GTSNPN and SVGIG (reference sequence). This CDR3 region has 15 residues. Partial CDR3 DNA: TGTGCCTGGAGCATCGGACAGGGGGCGAGGGAGACC. This codes for CAWSIGQGARET. The complete CDR3 sequence is CAWSIGQGARETQYF.

Details on this clone: The CDR3 extends 3 residues past the end of the read, so its final part is completed from the germline J gene. The sample has other DNA sequences that encode this CDR3 too. V gene TRBV9 combines with J gene TRBJ2-1, with TRBD1 matching over 7 bases. J gave up 6 bases and V 0 bases, and 3 bases lay outside the gene matches. CDR3 length equals 14 residues. Germline V CDR1 and CDR2: SGDLS, YYNGEE. Incomplete CDR3 DNA: TGTGCCAGCAGCGTAGTGGGACAGAGCAATGAG. It is translated as CASSVVGQSNE. The entire CDR3 is CASSVVGQSNEQFF.

Details on this clone: The sequence runs out 3 residues before the end of the CDR3; the remainder is reconstructed from the germline J gene. The chain uses TRBV20-1 and TRBJ2-3, with 9 bases matching TRBD2. The CDR3 spans 13 residues. V shed 6 bases and J 3 bases; nucleotides not matched to a gene: 4. Germline V gene sequence: CDR1 DFQATT, CDR2 SNEGSKA (reference sequence). The CDR3 loop reads CSAQTSGTDTQYF. CDR3 bases read: TGCAGTGCCCAGACTAGCGGTACAGATACG.

For this clone: The DNA ends 3 residues before the CDR3 does, and the rest of the CDR3 is filled in from the germline J gene. The rearrangement links TRBV18 to TRBJ2-5; 12 nucleotides align to TRBD2. With V trimmed by 3 bases and J by 7 bases, 9 bases remained unmatched. Germline V CDR1 and CDR2: KGHSH, LQKENI. The length of the CDR3 is 16 residues. CDR3 protein: CASSPETSGGRGTQYF. CDR3 bases read: TGTGCCAGCTCACCCGAGACTAGCGGGGGTCGGGGGACC.

As to this clone: The read halts 3 residues ahead of the CDR3 end, with the missing end drawn from the germline J gene. The chain uses TRBV5-1 and TRBJ1-2; the D gene is possibly TRBD1 (6 bases). CDR3 length: 14 residues. In germline, CDR1 is SGHRS, CDR2 YFSETQ. The CDR3 bases that were read are TGCGCCAGCAGCTTTGCCCAACAGGGAAGAGGC. Residues: CASSFAQQGRG. The full CDR3 protein reads CASSFAQQGRGYTF.

As to this clone: Read coverage stops 3 residues before the CDR3 terminus; the germline J gene supplies the remainder. The chain has TRBV29-1 and TRBJ2-3; 8 nucleotides agree with TRBD2. CDR1 is SQVTM and CDR2 is ANQGSEA in the germline V gene. The V segment lost 4 bases and the J segment 6 bases; nucleotides outside the gene matches: 9. The CDR3 runs to 14 residues. CDR3 DNA, as far as it was read: TGCAGCGTTGTGAGAATTAGCGGGGTTGATACG. This translates into CSVVRISGVDT. The entire CDR3 is CSVVRISGVDTQYF.

Comment on this clone: The read gets to within 3 residues of the CDR3 end, and the germline J gene fills in the rest. The J gene is TRBJ2-1, the V gene TRBV20-1, with 9 positions matching TRBD2. J lost 4 bases, V lost 0 bases, and 4 bases had no gene match. CDR1 and CDR2 (germline): DFQATT, SNEGSKA (reference sequence). This CDR3 spans 15 amino acids. The sequenced part of the CDR3 DNA is TGCAGTGCTAGAGATCTGACTAGCGGTTACAATGAG. Protein product: CSARDLTSGYNE. The entire CDR3 protein is CSARDLTSGYNEQFF.